In its sample, the clone carrying this T cell receptor (beta chain) was seen a few times. Researchers made TCR beta libraries by using iRepertoire HTBI primers and running Arm-PCR on CDR3 regions. MiXCR was run by TCRdb on the multiplex PCR reads, yielding one entry per CDR3 protein. The sample shows about 440,000 distinct CDR3 sequences, about 15% of them seen only once. This specimen comes from a study of regulatory T cells in long-lasting Graves disease. Time point denoted: newly diagnosed GD, antithyroid drugs for less than 3 months. PBMCs were the source of the RNA used for TCR sequencing. Another study also made use of these data, one on T cells in Graves' hyperthyroidism and ophthalmopathy. Per that study: Stable disease denoted Graves' hyperthyroidism without ophthalmopathy progression within 18 months. Diagnostic decisions used clinical symptoms, serum thyroxine and TRAb, thyroid ultrasound and orbital computed tomography.

Here the sequenced sample was peripheral blood mononuclear cells (PBMCs), taken at new diagnosis, from a patient treated with antithyroid drugs. This receptor was obtained from a woman aged 25 to 39 with Graves disease.

The CDR3 here is CASRSGTLGKGSTDTQYF. CDR3 sequence (DNA): TGCGCCAGCAGGTCCGGGACGCTCGGGAAGGGGAGCACAGATACGCAGTATTTT. This sequence joins TRBV5-1 and TRBJ2-3; D is possibly TRBD1 or TRBD2 (5 bases each). V was pared by 5 bases and J by 0 bases, with 22 bases between. This CDR3 spans 18 amino acids. CDR1 SGHRS and CDR2 YFSETQ come from the germline V gene.